At least ten counts were recorded for the clone carrying this T cell receptor (beta chain). Its antigen is undetermined. Patients with uncontrolled infections, other autoimmune diseases, pregnancy or lactation were excluded. Template material for amplifying TCR beta CDR3 regions consisted of RNA transcripts. A first-round RT-PCR of the TCR CDR3 used the HTBI primer set. TCRdb reanalysed the multiplex PCR reads using MiXCR and keeps one entry per CDR3 protein. Of a few hundred thousand distinct CDR3 sequences in the sample, around 45% were seen once. These data come from a study of T cells in Graves' hyperthyroidism and ophthalmopathy. Findings and limits, study-wide: The majority of expanded thyroid clonotypes above 0.001 also appeared in blood. A model built on 13 V-J features separated ophthalmopathy from stable hyperthyroidism. Onset of ophthalmopathy came a median approximately 6.9 months after the model predicted it.

In germline, CDR1 is SNHLY, CDR2 FYNNEI. This CDR3 region has 14 residues. J was trimmed by 2 bases and V by 6 bases; bases with no gene match: 3. The sequencing sample was made of peripheral blood or thyroid tissue (not recorded which). The clonotype comes from a woman in her late teens or twenties with Graves' hyperthyroidism. V gene TRBV2 combines with J gene TRBJ1-5; 8 bases align to TRBD1. Here the CDR3 reads CASRGQGGNQPQHF. DNA of the CDR3: TGTGCCAGCAGAGGACAGGGTGGCAATCAGCCCCAGCATTTT.